Listed below are T cell receptor beta chains from one sample, sequenced in a study of cytomegalovirus exposure and HLA in healthy donors. Assay used: immunoSEQ multiplex PCR; TCRdb lists only in-frame clones, some missing. The data contain approximately 110,000 clones, about three quarters of them singletons. The sequencing input was PBMCs. These receptors were obtained from a woman in her 30s in good health and CMV-seronegative. The CDR3 runs from the conserved cysteine through the conserved F or W. The D gene is left open where the match is weak. Size tells how often a clone was seen (once, few, many) or the class of an expanded clone, and some rows leave it out.

TRBV6-5,TRBJ2-1,-,-,TGTGCCAGCAGTCGGGGGGCTTACAATGAGCAGTTCTTC,CASSRGAYNEQFF
TRBV19,TRBJ1-1,few,-,TGTGCCAGCAGGGATAGGAACACTGAAGCTTTCTTT,CASRDRNTEAFF
TRBV4-1,TRBJ1-2,-,-,TGCGCCAGCAGCCAAGTAGGTCGTGTGAGGTATGGCTACACCTTC,CASSQVGRVRYGYTF
TRBV5-4,TRBJ2-7,-,TRBD2,TGTGCCAGCAGCTGGGGGGGACTTAAAGGTATCTACGAGCAGTACTTC,CASSWGGLKGIYEQYF
TRBV11-2,TRBJ2-1,-,-,TGTGCCAGCAGCTTAGGTTCAGGCCCATCCTCCTACAATGAGCAGTTCTTC,CASSLGSGPSSYNEQFF
TRBV5-1,TRBJ2-1,-,TRBD1,TGCGCCAGCAGCTTGGATGGACAGGCCAACAATGAGCAGTTCTTC,CASSLDGQANNEQFF
TRBV27,TRBJ2-3,-,-,TGTGCCAGCAGTTTATGGGGGGTAAGCACAGATACGCAGTATTTT,CASSLWGVSTDTQYF
TRBV27,TRBJ2-7,once,-,TGTGCCAGTAGGAAGCCGGGACTCCTTACCTACGAGCAGTACTTC,CASRKPGLLTYEQYF
TRBV4-2,TRBJ1-5,-,TRBD1,TGTGCCAGCAGCCAAGGCCGGGACAGGGGTTATAGCAATCAGCCCCAGCATTTT,CASSQGRDRGYSNQPQHF
TRBV6-5,TRBJ1-1,-,-,TGTGCCAGCACCAGAGGGAGTCCGAACACTGAAGCTTTCTTT,CASTRGSPNTEAFF
TRBV11-1,TRBJ2-7,once,TRBD1,TGTGCCAGCAGCTCCGGGACAGGGGTTTACGAGCAGTACTTC,CASSSGTGVYEQYF
TRBV6-4,TRBJ2-1,-,-,TGTGCCAGCAGTGACTCGGAGTACAATGAGCAGTTCTTC,CASSDSEYNEQFF
TRBV5-5,TRBJ2-2,-,TRBD2,TGTGCCAGCAGCTTGGGACTAGCGGGGGGGCCGAACACCGGGGAGCTGTTTTTT,CASSLGLAGGPNTGELFF
TRBV9,TRBJ2-3,-,TRBD2,TGTGCCAGCAGCGTAGGACTAGCGGCGTTCACAGATACGCAGTATTTT,CASSVGLAAFTDTQYF
TRBV7-8,TRBJ2-2,-,TRBD2,TGTGCCAGCAGTCTTCGGACTAGCGGCACCGGGGAGCTGTTTTTT,CASSLRTSGTGELFF
TRBV28,TRBJ2-4,-,TRBD2,TGTGCCAGCAGTTTAGGTGGCGGGGGTGGAGTGTGGAACATTCAGTACTTC,CASSLGGGGGVWNIQYF
TRBV5-4,TRBJ1-1,once,TRBD1,TGTGCCAGCAGCTGGGACAGGGACATGAACACTGAAGCTTTCTTT,CASSWDRDMNTEAFF
TRBV27,TRBJ2-5,few,TRBD2,TGTGCCAGCAGCGCGTTAGCGGGAGGGCAAGAGACCCAGTACTTC,CASSALAGGQETQYF
TRBV7-3,TRBJ2-1,once,TRBD2,TGTGCCAGCAGCGTCCAGACGGGGGGTTCCTACAATGAGCAGTTCTTC,CASSVQTGGSYNEQFF
TRBV6-6,TRBJ1-3,-,-,TGTGCCAGCAGTGCCCCATGGTACAGCTCTGGAAACACCATATATTTT,CASSAPWYSSGNTIYF
TRBV12-5,TRBJ1-5,-,TRBD1,TGTGCTAGTGGTTTGGTACTTGGCAGGGGGAAGTTTGAGCCCCAGCATTTT,CASGLVLGRGKFEPQHF
TRBV4-1,TRBJ1-5,-,-,TGCGCCAGCAGTCTACAGGGCGGGCAGCAGCCCCAGCATTTT,CASSLQGGQQPQHF
TRBV19,TRBJ1-1,-,-,TGTGCCAGTAGCCAGGGCCCAAACACTGAAGCTTTCTTT,CASSQGPNTEAFF
TRBV4-1,TRBJ2-7,-,TRBD1,TGCGCCAGCAGCCTTACCGGGACAGGGGGTAGTAACGAGCAGTACTTC,CASSLTGTGGSNEQYF
TRBV30,TRBJ2-1,-,-,TGTGCCTGGAGTACCGGGGGATACAATGAGCAGTTCTTC,CAWSTGGYNEQFF
TRBV2,TRBJ1-2,-,-,TGTGCCAGCAGTGAAGGACAAACTAACTATGGCTACACCTTC,CASSEGQTNYGYTF